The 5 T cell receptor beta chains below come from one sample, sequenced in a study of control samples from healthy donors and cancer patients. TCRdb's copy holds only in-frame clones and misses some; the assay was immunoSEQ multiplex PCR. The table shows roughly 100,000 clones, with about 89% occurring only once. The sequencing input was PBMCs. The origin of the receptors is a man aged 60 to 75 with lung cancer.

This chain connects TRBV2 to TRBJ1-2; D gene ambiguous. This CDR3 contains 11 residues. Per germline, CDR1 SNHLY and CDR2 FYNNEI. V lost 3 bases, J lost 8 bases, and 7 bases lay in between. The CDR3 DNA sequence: TGTGCCAGCAGTGAGGCAGTAGGCTACACCTTC. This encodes CASSEAVGYTF.

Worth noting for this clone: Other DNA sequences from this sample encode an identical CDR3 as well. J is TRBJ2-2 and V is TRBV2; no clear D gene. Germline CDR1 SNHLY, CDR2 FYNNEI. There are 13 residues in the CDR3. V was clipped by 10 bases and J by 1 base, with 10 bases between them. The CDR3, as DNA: TGTGCCAATGGGGTAATGAACACCGGGGAGCTGTTTTTT. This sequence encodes CANGVMNTGELFF.

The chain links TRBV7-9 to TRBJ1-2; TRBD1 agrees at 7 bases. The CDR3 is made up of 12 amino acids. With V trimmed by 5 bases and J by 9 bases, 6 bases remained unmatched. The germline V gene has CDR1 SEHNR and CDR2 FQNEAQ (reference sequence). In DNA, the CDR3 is TGTGCCAGCAGCAAGGGACAGAGGAGCTACACCTTC. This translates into CASSKGQRSYTF.

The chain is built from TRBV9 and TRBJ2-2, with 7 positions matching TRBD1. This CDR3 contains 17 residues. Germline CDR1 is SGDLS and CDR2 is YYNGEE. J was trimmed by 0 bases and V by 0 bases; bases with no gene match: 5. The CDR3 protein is CASSVGSGQSNTGELFF. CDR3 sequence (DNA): TGTGCCAGCAGCGTAGGTTCGGGACAGTCGAACACCGGGGAGCTGTTTTTT.

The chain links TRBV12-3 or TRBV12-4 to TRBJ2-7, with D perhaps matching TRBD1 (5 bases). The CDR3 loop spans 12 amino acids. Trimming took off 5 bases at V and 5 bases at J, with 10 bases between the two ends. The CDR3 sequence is CASSHRGHEQYF. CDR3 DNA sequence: TGTGCCAGCAGTCATAGGGGTCACGAGCAGTACTTC.